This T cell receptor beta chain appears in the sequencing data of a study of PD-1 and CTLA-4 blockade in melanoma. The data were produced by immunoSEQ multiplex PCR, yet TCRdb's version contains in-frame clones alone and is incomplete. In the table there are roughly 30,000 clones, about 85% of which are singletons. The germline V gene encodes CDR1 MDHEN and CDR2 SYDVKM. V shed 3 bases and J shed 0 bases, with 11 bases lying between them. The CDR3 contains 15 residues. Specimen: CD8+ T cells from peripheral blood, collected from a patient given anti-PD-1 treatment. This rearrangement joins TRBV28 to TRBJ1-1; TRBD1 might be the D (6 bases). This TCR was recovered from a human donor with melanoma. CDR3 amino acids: CASSLGGQMNTEAFF. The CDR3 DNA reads TGTGCCAGCAGTTTGGGGGGACAAATGAACACTGAAGCTTTCTTT. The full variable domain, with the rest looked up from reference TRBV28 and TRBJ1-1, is DVKVTQSSRYLVKRTGEKVFLECVQDMDHENMFWYRQDPGLGLRLIYFSYDVKMKEKGDIPEGYSVSREKKERFSLILESASTNQTSMYLCASSLGGQMNTEAFFGQGTRLTVV.